This T cell receptor beta chain was documented in a study of cytomegalovirus exposure and HLA in healthy donors. Study conclusions and caveats: As was reported, the classifier diagnosed cytomegalovirus status with high specificity and sensitivity. A few of the chains that were CMV-associated were confirmed in vitro to be specific for CMV antigens. In a later analysis, first-cohort TCR clusters were found to tend to co-occur in the approximately 120 validation repertoires. Rare TCR sequences predominated, though certain public TCRs were found in many donors.

This CDR3 comprises 15 residues. Trimming shortened V by 2 bases and J by 4 bases, and 15 bases separated the two germline ends. The V gene's germline CDR1 is SGHRS and CDR2 YFSETQ. Clones were sequenced by immunoSEQ multiplex PCR, and TCRdb holds only the in-frame ones, with some missing. The sample includes tens of thousands of clones, approximately 88% seen only once; the top ten take roughly 1.2%. Turning to this clone: As yet, its antigen is unknown.

The rearrangement uses TRBV5-1 and TRBJ1-1; D is undetermined. The TCR was taken from a woman aged 18-29 years in good health and CMV-seronegative. The sequenced sample was PBMCs. Here the CDR3 DNA reads TGCGCCAGCAGCTTTCGGGGTATCTCGTTCACTGAAGCTTTCTTT. Its protein product is CASSFRGISFTEAFF.